This entry features one T cell receptor beta chain sequence. As yet, its antigen is unknown. TCRdb passed the 5' RACE reads through MiXCR, listing each CDR3 protein once. The sample lists 450,000 or so distinct CDR3 sequences, about 24% occurring once. This entry belongs to a study of identical twins. Notes on the study in general: Compared with models, monozygotic twins showed more out-of-frame TCR alpha sharing. Beta out-of-frame sequences showed weaker excess twin sharing.

CDR3 length: 16 residues. The V end was cut by 5 bases, the J end by 1 base, with 16 bases between. The germline V gene encodes CDR1 SGHVS and CDR2 FNYEAQ. These data also formed part of another study, on T cells expressing NK-cell markers. From that study: A few donors likewise had their CD3+CD56-NKG2C+ fraction led by these clonotypes.

The gene calls are TRBV7-6 and TRBJ2-3; D gene unclear. Sequencing was done on a sample of CD4+ T cells sorted from blood. The receptor's source is a woman between 18 and 29 years old in good health. CDR3 nucleotide sequence: TGTGCCAGCAGCCCCCGGCCCAACCAGGGCACAGATACGCAGTATTTT. Its protein is CASSPRPNQGTDTQYF. The variable domain in full, with the rest retrieved from reference TRBV7-6 and TRBJ2-3, is GAGVSQSPRYKVTKRGQDVALRCDPISGHVSLYWYRQALGQGPEFLTYFNYEAQQDKSGLPNDRFSAERPEGSISTLTIQRTEQRDSAMYRCASSPRPNQGTDTQYFGPGTRLTVL.